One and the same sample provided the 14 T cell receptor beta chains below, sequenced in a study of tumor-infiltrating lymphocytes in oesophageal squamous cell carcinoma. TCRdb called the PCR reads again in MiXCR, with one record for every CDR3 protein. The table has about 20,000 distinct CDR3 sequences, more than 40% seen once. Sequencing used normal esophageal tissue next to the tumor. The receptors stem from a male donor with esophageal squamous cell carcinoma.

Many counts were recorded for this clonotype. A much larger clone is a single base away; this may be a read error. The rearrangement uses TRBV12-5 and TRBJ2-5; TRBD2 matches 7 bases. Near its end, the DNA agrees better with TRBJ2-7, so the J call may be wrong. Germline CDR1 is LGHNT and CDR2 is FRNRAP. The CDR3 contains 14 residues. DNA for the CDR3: TGTGCTAGTGGTTTGGGGACTAGTCAATCCGAGCAGTACTTC. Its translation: CASGLGTSQSEQYF.

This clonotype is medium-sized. The CDR3 spells CASSLMGTQYF. The CDR3 DNA is TGTGCCAGCAGTTTGATGGGGACCCAGTACTTC. The gene calls are TRBV12-3 or TRBV12-4 and TRBJ2-5; no reliable D call. V was pared by 3 bases and J by 7 bases, with 6 bases between. The CDR3 is 11 amino acids.

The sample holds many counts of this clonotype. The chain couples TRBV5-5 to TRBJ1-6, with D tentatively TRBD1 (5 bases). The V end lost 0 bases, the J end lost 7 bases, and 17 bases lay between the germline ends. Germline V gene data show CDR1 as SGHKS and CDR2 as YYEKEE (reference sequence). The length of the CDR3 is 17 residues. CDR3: CASSLARRGTENSPLHF. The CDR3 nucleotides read TGTGCCAGCAGCTTGGCCCGTCGCGGGACGGAGAATTCACCCCTCCACTTT.

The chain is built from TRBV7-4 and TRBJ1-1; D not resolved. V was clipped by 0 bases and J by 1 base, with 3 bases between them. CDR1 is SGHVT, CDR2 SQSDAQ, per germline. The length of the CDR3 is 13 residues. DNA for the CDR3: TGTGCCAGCAGCTTAGCTGGGAACACTGAAGCTTTCTTT. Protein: CASSLAGNTEAFF. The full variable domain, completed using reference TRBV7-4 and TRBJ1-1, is GAGVSQSPRYKVAKRGRDVALRCDSISGHVTLYWYRQTLGQGSEVLTYSQSDAQRDKSGRPSGRFSAERPERSVSTLKIQRTEQGDSAVYLCASSLAGNTEAFFGQGTRLTVV.

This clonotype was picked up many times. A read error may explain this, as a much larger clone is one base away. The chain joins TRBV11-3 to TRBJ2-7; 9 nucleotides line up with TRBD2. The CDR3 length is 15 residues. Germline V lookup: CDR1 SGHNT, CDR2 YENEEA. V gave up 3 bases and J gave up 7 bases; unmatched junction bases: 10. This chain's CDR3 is CASSFHRLAAGEQYF. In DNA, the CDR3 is TGTGCCAGCAGCTTCCACAGACTAGCGGCTGGGGAGCAGTACTTC.

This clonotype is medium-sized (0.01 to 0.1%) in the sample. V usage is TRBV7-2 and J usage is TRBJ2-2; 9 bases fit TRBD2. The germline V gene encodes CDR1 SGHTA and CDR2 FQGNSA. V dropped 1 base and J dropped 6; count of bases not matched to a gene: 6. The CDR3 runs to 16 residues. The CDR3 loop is CASSLDGAGGAGELFF. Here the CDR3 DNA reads TGTGCCAGCAGCTTAGATGGGGCGGGAGGGGCCGGGGAGCTGTTTTTT.

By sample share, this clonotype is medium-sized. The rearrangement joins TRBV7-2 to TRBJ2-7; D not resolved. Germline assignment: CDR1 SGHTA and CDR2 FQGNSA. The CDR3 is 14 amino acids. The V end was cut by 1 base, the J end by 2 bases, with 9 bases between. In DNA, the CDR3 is TGTGCCAGCAGCTTAGTTGATAGAGCCTACGAGCAGTACTTC. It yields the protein CASSLVDRAYEQYF. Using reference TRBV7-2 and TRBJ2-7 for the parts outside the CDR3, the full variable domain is GAGVSQSPSNKVTEKGKDVELRCDPISGHTALYWYRQSLGQGLEFLIYFQGNSAPDKSGLPSDRFSAERTGGSVSTLTIQRTQQEDSAVYLCASSLVDRAYEQYFGPGTRLTVT.

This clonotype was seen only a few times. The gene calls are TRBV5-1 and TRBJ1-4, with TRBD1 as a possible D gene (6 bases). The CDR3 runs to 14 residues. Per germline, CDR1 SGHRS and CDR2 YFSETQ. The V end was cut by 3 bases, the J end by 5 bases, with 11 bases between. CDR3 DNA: TGCGCCAGCAGCTGGGGCACAGGGAATGAAAAACTGTTTTTT. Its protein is CASSWGTGNEKLFF.

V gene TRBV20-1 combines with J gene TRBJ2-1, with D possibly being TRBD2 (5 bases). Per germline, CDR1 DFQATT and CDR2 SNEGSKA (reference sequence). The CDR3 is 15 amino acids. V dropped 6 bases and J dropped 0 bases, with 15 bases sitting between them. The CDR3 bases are TGCAGTGCCGTCTCCGGGATTCGCTCCTACAATGAGCAGTTCTTC. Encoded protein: CSAVSGIRSYNEQFF.

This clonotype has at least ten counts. The CDR3 is CASSFRGGATEAFF. Written as DNA, the CDR3 is TGTGCCAGCAGTTTCCGGGGTGGAGCCACTGAAGCTTTCTTT. The chain is built from TRBV12-3 or TRBV12-4 and TRBJ1-1, with D unresolved. CDR3 length: 14 residues. V was pared by 3 bases and J by 4 bases, with 12 bases between.

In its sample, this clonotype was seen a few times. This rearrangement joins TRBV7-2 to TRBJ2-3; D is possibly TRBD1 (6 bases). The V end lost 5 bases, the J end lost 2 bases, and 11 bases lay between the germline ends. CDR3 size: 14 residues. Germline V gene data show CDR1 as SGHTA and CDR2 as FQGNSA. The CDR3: CASSLRTDTDTQYF. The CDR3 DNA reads TGTGCCAGCAGCCTAAGGACAGACACAGATACGCAGTATTTT. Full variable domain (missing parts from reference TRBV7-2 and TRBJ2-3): GAGVSQSPSNKVTEKGKDVELRCDPISGHTALYWYRQSLGQGLEFLIYFQGNSAPDKSGLPSDRFSAERTGGSVSTLTIQRTQQEDSAVYLCASSLRTDTDTQYFGPGTRLTVL.

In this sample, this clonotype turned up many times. For the CDR3, the DNA is TGTGCCAGCAGTTCGCGGCAGATCTATGGCTACACCTTC. Amino acid sequence: CASSSRQIYGYTF. V is TRBV12-3 or TRBV12-4 and J is TRBJ1-2; D not certain. This CDR3 has 13 residues. V lost 4 bases to trimming and J lost 4 bases, with 10 bases between them.

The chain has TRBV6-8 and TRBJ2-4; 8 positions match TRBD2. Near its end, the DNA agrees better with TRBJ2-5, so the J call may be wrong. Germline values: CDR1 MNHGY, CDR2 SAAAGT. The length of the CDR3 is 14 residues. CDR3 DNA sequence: TGTGCCAGCGGATCCGGGACTAGAATAGAGACCCAGTACTTC. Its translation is CASGSGTRIETQYF.

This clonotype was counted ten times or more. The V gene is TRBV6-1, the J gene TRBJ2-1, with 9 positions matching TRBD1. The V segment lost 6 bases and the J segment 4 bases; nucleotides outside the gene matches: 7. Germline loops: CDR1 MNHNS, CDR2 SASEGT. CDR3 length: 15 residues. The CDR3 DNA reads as TGTGCCAGCAGGCCGGGACAGGGCCCTTACAATGAGCAGTTCTTC. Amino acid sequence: CASRPGQGPYNEQFF.